Listed here is a single T cell receptor beta chain. Its antigen is not yet known. Within one base of it there is no much larger clone, and no base qualities were kept. Genomic DNA was extracted from sorted cells for sequencing of the TCRbeta CDR3 region. TCRbeta CDR3 regions were sequenced using the immunoSEQ Assay. TCRdb took this table from immuneACCESS and kept in-frame rearrangements with V and J called. Such tables lack part of the clones; where checked against another copy, unresolved V genes explain under half of the gap, and the rest is unexplained. The sample table lists about 98,000 clones, around nine tenths of them with a count of one. The ten largest account for roughly 0.5% of the sample. Patients with autoimmune disease history or receiving systemic immunosuppression were excluded from the trial. In every dose cohort, peripheral blood was drawn for TCR sequencing at baseline, cycle 4 day 1, and cycle 7 day 1. Samples came from an open-label, multicenter, first-in-human phase I dose-escalation trial of ivuxolimab. Adults with locally advanced or metastatic melanoma, renal cell, hepatocellular, or head and neck squamous cell carcinoma were enrolled in the trial. CD4+ and CD8+ T cells were sorted separately from peripheral blood before TCR sequencing.

Here V drops 3 bases and J drops 4 bases, and the junction holds 5 bases not matched to any gene. From the cysteine up to the phenylalanine, the CDR3 has a length of 14 residues. Left in the record is the CDR3 DNA by itself, 42 bases read in frame from the first base. The CDR1 and CDR2 encoded by the germline V gene are SGHRS and YFSETQ. These data come from a study of OX40 agonist ivuxolimab in advanced cancers. Looking at the study overall: The costimulatory receptor OX40 (CD134) was targeted by ivuxolimab, a fully human IgG2 agonistic monoclonal antibody. Of the roughly 50 dose-escalation patients, hepatocellular carcinoma was present in around 20, melanoma in approximately 15, renal cell carcinoma in 9 and head and neck cancer in 9. Partial responses occurred in three dose-escalation patients, of whom one had hepatocellular carcinoma and two had cutaneous melanoma. Intravenous ivuxolimab was administered to patients every 2 weeks at six dose levels: 0.01, 0.1, 0.3, 1.5, 3 and 10 mg/kg. Patients were allowed to have had prior anti-PD-1, anti-PD-L1 or anti-CTLA-4 therapy, and approximately 41% of the dose-escalation patients had previously received checkpoint inhibitors. The monotherapy dose-escalation portion (N of about 50 patients) of the phase I ivuxolimab trial is reported in the paper. In the dose-escalation cohort, more than 80% of patients were male, and the mean age was 60 years with a range of roughly 23 to 79. The point of sequencing TCRbeta in the periphery was to test whether ivuxolimab changed TCR sequence diversity and drove clonal T-cell expansion. The investigation overall reported the following: In the 0.1-3.0 mg/kg groups, partial responders had among the lowest normalized peripheral clonal expansion, particularly in CD8+ T cells. Clonal expansion of both CD4+ and CD8+ blood T cells was observed from baseline to week 6 at doses 0.1 to 3.0 mg/kg. Low levels of normalized T-cell clonal expansion were also seen in some nonresponding patients. The antigen specificity of the peripheral T cells that underwent clonal expansion was not determined. After ivuxolimab, expanded clones were on average more numerous among CD8+ T cells than among CD4+ T cells.

The chain employs TRBV5-1 and TRBJ1-1, with 8 bases in between that match TRBD1. The input for sequencing was CD4+ or CD8+ T cells sorted from blood, taken in a trial of the OX40 agonist ivuxolimab. This receptor was taken from an adult with an advanced solid tumor such as melanoma, head and neck, liver or kidney cancer. In nucleotides, the sequence is TGCGCCAGCAGCTATCGAACAGGGGGCACTGAAGCTTTCTTT. It is translated as CASSYRTGGTEAFF. Supplemented by the reference TRBV5-1 and TRBJ1-1 proteins around the CDR3, the complete variable domain is KAGVTQTPRYLIKTRGQQVTLSCSPISGHRSVSWYQQTPGQGLQFLFEYFSETQRNKGNFPGRFSGRQFSNSRSEMNVSTLELGDSALYLCASSYRTGGTEAFFGQGTRLTVV.